One sample yielded the 22 T cell receptor beta chains listed below, sequenced in a study of blood T cell repertoires in COVID-19. Assay: immunoSEQ multiplex PCR; the TCRdb copy retains only in-frame clones and omits some. The table has approximately 500,000 clones, roughly 91% seen once. The sequencing sample was made of peripheral blood. All receptors derive from a woman in her 50s with COVID-19, enrolled during active disease.

This clone was recorded a few times. V is TRBV5-1 and J is TRBJ1-1, with 7 bases fitting TRBD1. In germline, CDR1 is SGHRS, CDR2 YFSETQ. This CDR3 has 17 residues. V lost 5 bases, J lost 5 bases, and 18 bases stayed unmatched. CDR3 loop: CASRRIQGLRGGTEAFF. The DNA for the CDR3 is TGCGCCAGCAGACGAATACAGGGGCTACGGGGTGGGACTGAAGCTTTCTTT.

This clone has more than one count but fewer than ten. The chain joins TRBV9 to TRBJ1-3, with D possibly TRBD1 on 5 matching bases. The germline gives CDR1 SGDLS, CDR2 YYNGEE. The CDR3 spans 15 residues. V lost 4 bases, J lost 6 bases, and 17 bases lay in between. CDR3 in DNA: TGTGCCAGCAGCCCGTACCTGGCGGGGGAAAACACCATATATTTT. Protein sequence: CASSPYLAGENTIYF.

The chain links TRBV6-5 to TRBJ1-3; 7 bases match TRBD1. The CDR3 is 14 amino acids. Germline V lookup: CDR1 MNHEY, CDR2 SVGAGI. Trimming took 6 bases from V and 5 from J; bases not matched to a gene: 7. In DNA, the CDR3 is TGTGCCAGCAGATCAGGGGGTGGGAGAAACACCATATATTTT. It is translated as CASRSGGGRNTIYF.

V gene TRBV7-6 combines with J gene TRBJ2-1; 10 positions agree with TRBD2. The trim removed 5 bases at V and 6 bases at J, leaving 13 bases unmatched. CDR3 size: 17 residues. Germline V CDR1 and CDR2: SGHVS, FNYEAQ. CDR3 sequence (DNA): TGTGCCAGCAGCACTACTTTGAGCGGGGGGGCCGGCAATGAGCAGTTCTTC. The encoded protein is CASSTTLSGGAGNEQFF.

The chain has TRBV7-9 and TRBJ2-3; unclear D gene. This CDR3 region has 15 residues. V was trimmed by 0 bases and J by 2 bases, leaving 9 bases between them. Germline CDR1 and CDR2: SEHNR and FQNEAQ (reference sequence). The CDR3 here is CASSLAPSVTDTQYF. The CDR3 DNA follows: TGTGCCAGCAGCTTAGCCCCCTCCGTCACAGATACGCAGTATTTT.

V gene TRBV19 combines with J gene TRBJ1-1; TRBD1 matches 7 bases. Germline values: CDR1 LNHDA, CDR2 SQIVND (reference sequence). The trim removed 4 bases at V and 3 bases at J, leaving 5 bases unmatched. The CDR3 consists of 14 residues. The CDR3 region is CASSTDRVYTEAFF. The CDR3 coding sequence is TGTGCCAGTAGTACTGACAGGGTCTACACTGAAGCTTTCTTT. Full variable domain (missing parts from reference TRBV19 and TRBJ1-1): DGGITQSPKYLFRKEGQNVTLSCEQNLNHDAMYWYRQDPGQGLRLIYYSQIVNDFQKGDIAEGYSVSREKKESFPLTVTSAQKNPTAFYLCASSTDRVYTEAFFGQGTRLTVV.

This clone is a singleton in its sample. The V call is TRBV5-1, the J call TRBJ2-1; TRBD2 aligns across 7 bases. The length of the CDR3 is 16 residues. V lost 6 bases and J lost 4; bases outside the gene matches: 13. Germline lookup yields CDR1 SGHRS and CDR2 YFSETQ. CDR3 protein: CASTLLGGDVYNEQFF. The CDR3, as DNA: TGCGCCAGCACCCTCCTGGGAGGGGACGTGTACAATGAGCAGTTCTTC.

The rearrangement links TRBV5-1 to TRBJ1-6, with TRBD1 matching 11 bases. Germline assignment: CDR1 SGHRS and CDR2 YFSETQ. This CDR3 is built from 16 residues. The trim removed 4 bases at V and 9 bases at J, leaving 9 bases unmatched. The CDR3 reads CASSRRTGGDGSPLHF. The DNA of the CDR3 is TGCGCCAGCAGCCGCCGGACAGGGGGCGACGGTTCACCCCTCCACTTT.

The chain has TRBV27 and TRBJ1-1; weak D call: TRBD1 (5 bases). V shed 1 base and J shed 7 bases, with 16 bases lying between them. The CDR3 is 15 amino acids. The germline gives CDR1 MNHEY, CDR2 SMNVEV (reference sequence). The CDR3 reads CASSLYPGPGYEAFF. The CDR3 bases are TGTGCCAGCAGTTTATATCCAGGGCCAGGTTATGAAGCTTTCTTT.

The table lists this clone with a count of one. The chain couples TRBV2 to TRBJ1-6, with 8 bases lining up with TRBD1. This CDR3 has 15 residues. Trimming removed 5 bases from V and 7 bases from J; junction bases left unmatched: 7. In germline, CDR1 is SNHLY, CDR2 FYNNEI. This CDR3 is CASSQNRGRNSPLHF. CDR3 in DNA: TGTGCCAGCAGTCAAAACAGGGGGAGGAATTCACCCCTCCACTTT.

V usage is TRBV7-9 and J usage is TRBJ1-1; D not resolved. The CDR3 spans 13 residues. Deletions cut 6 bases from V and 1 base from J, with 9 bases between. Germline V gene lookup returns CDR1 SEHNR and CDR2 FQNEAQ (reference sequence). Here the CDR3 DNA reads TGTGCCAGCAGGTCCCTAGAGAACACTGAAGCTTTCTTT. Its protein product is CASRSLENTEAFF.

This rearrangement joins TRBV29-1 to TRBJ2-7; possibly TRBD1 for D (6 bases). The CDR3 is 13 amino acids. Trimming removed 7 bases from V and 4 bases from J, with 17 bases in between. Germline loops: CDR1 SQVTM, CDR2 ANQGSEA. CDR3 DNA: TGCAGCGCCGAGGACAGCAAGACATACGAGCAGTACTTC. Its protein is CSAEDSKTYEQYF.

The chain is built from TRBV11-3 and TRBJ2-3, with D tentatively TRBD2 (7 bases). The CDR3 consists of 15 residues. Germline V gives CDR1 SGHNT, CDR2 YENEEA. With 2 bases removed from V and 2 bases from J, the gap between germline ends came to 11 bases. The CDR3 coding sequence is TGTGCCAGCAGCTTAAAGGGGGGGGACACAGATACGCAGTATTTT. Protein: CASSLKGGDTDTQYF.

The V gene is TRBV19, the J gene TRBJ1-6; TRBD1 might be the D (5 bases). CDR1 LNHDA and CDR2 SQIVND come from the germline V gene (reference sequence). V dropped 8 bases and J dropped 7 bases, with 24 bases sitting between them. The length of the CDR3 is 17 residues. The CDR3 DNA reads as TGTGCCAGTTCGCCTCTTGTGGGGGGTGATAAGAATTCACCCCTCCACTTT. It specifies CASSPLVGGDKNSPLHF.

In this sample, this clone turned up once. This chain links TRBV27 with TRBJ2-7; 10 nucleotides align to TRBD1. The germline CDR1 and CDR2 sequences are MNHEY and SMNVEV (reference sequence). V trimming: 6 bases; J trimming: 4 bases; junction bases outside the gene matches: 9. There are 15 residues in the CDR3. CDR3 bases: TGTGCCAGCAGCCTAGGGTGGGACAGGGGTTACGAGCAGTACTTC. Translated, it gives CASSLGWDRGYEQYF.

The chain joins TRBV7-2 to TRBJ2-3, with no clear D. Trimming shortened V by 3 bases and J by 0 bases, and 13 bases separated the two germline ends. CDR3 length: 16 residues. Germline assignment: CDR1 SGHTA and CDR2 FQGNSA. The CDR3 sequence is CASSFRLLISTDTQYF. In DNA, the CDR3 is TGTGCCAGCAGCTTCCGACTCCTTATAAGCACAGATACGCAGTATTTT.

This sequence joins TRBV9 and TRBJ2-3; 9 bases are a match to TRBD2. Germline V gene sequence: CDR1 SGDLS, CDR2 YYNGEE. With 3 bases clipped from V and 0 bases from J, the junction kept 8 bases outside the gene matches. The CDR3 runs to 17 residues. In DNA, the CDR3 is TGTGCCAGCAGCGAAAGCGGGGGGCCGGTTAGCACAGATACGCAGTATTTT. Translating it yields CASSESGGPVSTDTQYF. Full variable domain (missing parts from reference TRBV9 and TRBJ2-3): DSGVTQTPKHLITATGQRVTLRCSPRSGDLSVYWYQQSLDQGLQFLIQYYNGEERAKGNILERFSAQQFPDLHSELNLSSLELGDSALYFCASSESGGPVSTDTQYFGPGTRLTVL.

This chain uses TRBV15 with TRBJ1-4; possible D gene TRBD1, 6 bases. The CDR3 has 14 amino acids. Germline CDR1 reads LNHNV; CDR2 reads YYDKDF (reference sequence). The germline V and J ends were trimmed by 7 bases and 8 bases, with 17 bases remaining between them. DNA for the CDR3: TGTGCCACCAAGACGGGGGGGGCGGGGGAAAAACTGTTTTTT. Its protein product is CATKTGGAGEKLFF.

V usage is TRBV10-3 and J usage is TRBJ2-2; D might be TRBD1 (5 bases). The V end lost 1 base, the J end lost 7 bases, and 16 bases lay between the germline ends. The CDR3 has 16 residues. Germline loops: CDR1 ENHRY, CDR2 SYGVKD. The CDR3 DNA follows: TGTGCCATCAGTGAGTTCGGCGAGCAGGGCGGCGGGGAGCTGTTTTTT. Translation: CAISEFGEQGGGELFF.

This chain joins TRBV5-4 and TRBJ2-7; tentatively, D is TRBD2 (5 bases). CDR3 length equals 13 residues. The V gene lost 4 bases and the J gene lost 2 bases, with 10 bases spanning the gap. In germline, CDR1 is SGHNT, CDR2 YYREEE (reference sequence). The CDR3 DNA reads as TGTGCCAGCAGCCCCGGGGAACCCTACGAGCAGTACTTC. Its translation: CASSPGEPYEQYF.

The V gene is TRBV6-2 or TRBV6-3, the J gene TRBJ1-1; TRBD1 agrees at 7 bases. The germline CDR1 and CDR2 sequences are MNHEY and SVGEGT. This CDR3 has 13 residues. J lost 3 bases, V lost 6 bases, and 4 bases had no gene match. CDR3 sequence reads: CASSDTGDTEAFF. The CDR3 DNA reads TGTGCCAGCAGCGATACAGGGGACACTGAAGCTTTCTTT.

The chain recombines TRBV6-5 with TRBJ1-6; D not certain. The CDR3 loop spans 14 amino acids. The V end lost 5 bases, the J end lost 11 bases, and 16 bases lay between the germline ends. The germline CDR1 and CDR2 sequences are MNHEY and SVGAGI. CDR3 nucleotides: TGTGCCAGCAGTAAACTTCATAAAGAAACACCCCTCCACTTT. This codes for CASSKLHKETPLHF.